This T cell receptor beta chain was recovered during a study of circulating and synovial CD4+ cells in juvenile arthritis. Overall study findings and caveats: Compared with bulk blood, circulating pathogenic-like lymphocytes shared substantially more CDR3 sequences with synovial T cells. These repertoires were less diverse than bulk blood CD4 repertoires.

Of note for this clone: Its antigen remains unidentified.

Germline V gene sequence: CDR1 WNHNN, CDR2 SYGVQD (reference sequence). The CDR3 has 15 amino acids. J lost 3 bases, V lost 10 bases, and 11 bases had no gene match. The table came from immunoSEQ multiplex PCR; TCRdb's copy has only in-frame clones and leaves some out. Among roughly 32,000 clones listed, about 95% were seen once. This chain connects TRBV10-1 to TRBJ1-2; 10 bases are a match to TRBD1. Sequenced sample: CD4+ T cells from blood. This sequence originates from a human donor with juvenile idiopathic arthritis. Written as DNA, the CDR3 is TGCGCCATAAGACAGGGGGCTATTGGGGACTATGGCTACACCTTC. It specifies CAIRQGAIGDYGYTF.